This TCR beta chain was profiled in a study of cytomegalovirus exposure and HLA in healthy donors. Whole-study results and caveats: Subsequent analysis showed first-cohort TCR clusters tending to co-occur in some 120 validation repertoires.

Method: immunoSEQ multiplex PCR; TCRdb's copy keeps in-frame clones and lacks some. Of 210,000 or so clones listed, around 88% are singletons. About this clone: No antigen is known for it.

The CDR3 loop spans 15 amino acids. CDR1 is SNHLY and CDR2 is FYNNEI in the germline V gene. V was trimmed by 4 bases and J by 2 bases, leaving 12 bases between them. The receptor comes from a young woman in good health and CMV-seronegative. The sequenced material came from PBMCs. J is TRBJ1-3 and V is TRBV2; maybe TRBD1 (5 bases). The CDR3 region is CASSGNWGAGNTIYF. CDR3 nucleotides: TGTGCCAGCAGTGGAAACTGGGGGGCTGGAAACACCATATATTTT.